This is a list of T cell receptor beta chains from one sample in a study of graft-versus-host responses after intestinal transplantation. The table came from immunoSEQ multiplex PCR; TCRdb's copy has only in-frame clones and leaves some out. The sample includes about 88,000 clones, about 95% of them seen just once. Their target antigens are unknown. Specimen: unstimulated CD4+ T cells sorted from spleen or lymph node cells, collected before transplant. Every receptor here comes from a human donor who was the organ donor for an intestinal transplant. Each CDR3 is given with its conserved first and last residue. Fields, in order: D gene, clone size, J gene, V gene, CDR3 protein, CDR3 DNA. The D gene is left open where the match is weak. Rows may omit the clone size; those that give it use once, few, many or a size class.

NA,NA,TRBJ1-2,TRBV27,CASSLVRAGGAADGYTF,TGTGCCAGCAGTTTAGTCCGGGCGGGAGGCGCCGCGGATGGCTACACCTTC
TRBD1,NA,TRBJ2-7,TRBV6-1,CASSWTGGYEQYF,TGTGCCAGCAGTTGGACAGGGGGCTACGAGCAGTACTTC
NA,NA,TRBJ2-7,TRBV5-3,CARSLVWGVYEQYF,TGTGCCAGAAGCTTGGTCTGGGGGGTCTACGAGCAGTACTTC
NA,NA,TRBJ1-2,TRBV6-1,CASSAGLGGYTF,TGTGCCAGCAGTGCAGGTTTAGGTGGCTACACCTTC
TRBD1,few,TRBJ1-4,TRBV5-1,CASSPAGQATNEKLFF,TGCGCCAGCAGCCCAGCTGGACAGGCAACTAATGAAAAACTGTTTTTT
TRBD1,NA,TRBJ1-5,TRBV4-2,CASSLGTGERGQPQHF,TGTGCCAGCAGCCTGGGGACAGGTGAGAGGGGTCAGCCCCAGCATTTT
NA,NA,TRBJ2-7,TRBV5-8,CASSVRLKGGRSYEQYF,TGTGCCAGCAGCGTCAGACTAAAGGGGGGGAGGTCCTACGAGCAGTACTTC
NA,NA,TRBJ2-1,TRBV2,CASSTSGARSILNEQFF,TGTGCCAGCAGCACTTCCGGGGCAAGAAGTATACTCAATGAGCAGTTCTTC
NA,NA,TRBJ1-1,TRBV9,CASSYRVMGTEAFF,TGTGCCAGCAGCTACAGGGTCATGGGCACTGAAGCTTTCTTT
TRBD1,NA,TRBJ1-1,TRBV9,CASDTGDVGTEAFF,TGTGCCAGCGATACAGGGGATGTTGGCACTGAAGCTTTCTTT
NA,NA,TRBJ1-1,TRBV29-1,CSASPTNTEAFF,TGCAGCGCTTCCCCTACAAACACTGAAGCTTTCTTT
TRBD1,NA,TRBJ1-1,TRBV28,CASSTPGQGWTEAFF,TGTGCCAGCAGTACACCGGGACAGGGATGGACTGAAGCTTTCTTT
TRBD2,NA,TRBJ2-1,TRBV10-3,CAIKRPGLASYNEQFF,TGTGCCATCAAGCGACCGGGACTAGCCTCCTACAATGAGCAGTTCTTC
NA,NA,TRBJ1-5,TRBV6-1,CASNTLWNQPQHF,TGTGCCAGCAATACCCTGTGGAATCAGCCCCAGCATTTT
TRBD2,NA,TRBJ2-1,TRBV7-2,CASSTGGAPNEQFF,TGTGCCAGCAGCACCGGGGGGGCCCCGAATGAGCAGTTCTTC
NA,NA,TRBJ2-1,TRBV12-1,CASSSPGTGYNEQFF,TGTGCCAGCAGCTCCCCCGGGACAGGCTACAATGAGCAGTTCTTC
TRBD2,NA,TRBJ2-7,TRBV6-1,CASSEGEGASYEQYF,TGTGCCAGCAGTGAAGGGGAGGGTGCTTCCTACGAGCAGTACTTC
NA,NA,TRBJ1-4,TRBV5-1,CASSLGGDEKLFF,TGCGCCAGCAGCTTGGGAGGGGACGAAAAACTGTTTTTT
TRBD1,NA,TRBJ2-7,TRBV6-5,CASRPGQGHYEQYF,TGTGCCAGCAGACCTGGACAGGGGCACTACGAGCAGTACTTC
NA,NA,TRBJ1-1,TRBV7-2,CASSFRQGTEAFF,TGTGCCAGCAGCTTCCGCCAGGGCACTGAAGCTTTCTTT
NA,once,TRBJ1-3,TRBV6-5,CASSYSESSGNTIYF,TGTGCCAGCAGTTACTCCGAGTCCTCTGGAAACACCATATATTTT
TRBD2,NA,TRBJ2-1,TRBV5-4,CASSLSGGAWNEQFF,TGTGCCAGCAGCCTTAGCGGGGGGGCTTGGAATGAGCAGTTCTTC